This T cell receptor (beta chain) was obtained from a study of human T cells and chemical hapten exposure. This sample's time point: healthy volunteer bleed at 2 weeks. Someone pulled total RNA out of unfractionated whole blood. A remark on this clonotype: Its target is not known. A read error may produce the germline difference seen at one junction end.

Germline V gene sequence: CDR1 DFQATT, CDR2 SNEGSKA (reference sequence). The CDR3 runs 13 residues. Notes on the study in general: After DPC sensitization, TCRs above 1 in 1000 frequency showed no change.

Within the library, unique molecular identifiers were attached to each individual cDNA molecule. Per the original methods: Individual samples carried between 23,224 and 690,600 TCRs, with 80,000 to 100,000 as the median. One entry per CDR3 protein results from TCRdb running MiXCR on the RACE reads. The V and J calls reflect TCRdb's pipeline rather than the authors' work. The profile shows about 93,000 distinct CDR3 sequences, approximately 10% of them singletons. The receptor was derived from a female donor in good health. Some clones in this sample may be carry-over from other donors' samples. This chain joins TRBV20-1 and TRBJ2-7; 8 nucleotides match TRBD2. Sequencing input: whole blood. CDR3 protein: CSASGRGPYERYF. The CDR3 DNA follows: TGCAGTGCTAGCGGGAGGGGCCCCTACGAGCGGTACTTC.